This T cell receptor beta chain was retrieved from a study of glioma-infiltrating T cells after dendritic cell vaccination (TCRdb year 2016). In terms of the full investigation: The cohort comprised about 15 glioblastoma patients from Phase I and II dendritic cell vaccination trials, 9 newly diagnosed and 6 with recurrent disease. Deep sequencing of TCR beta CDR3 regions was used to quantify tumor-infiltrating lymphocyte content and compare tumor and blood repertoires in dendritic cell-vaccinated glioblastoma patients. Each patient was given three intradermal dendritic cell vaccine injections, spaced two weeks apart, in the arm below the axilla. Between the early 2000s and the early 2010s, the patients were given dendritic cell vaccination pulsed with autologous tumor lysate. Survival after dendritic cell vaccination was correlated with TCR sequencing metrics such as TIL content and the overlap between tumor and blood repertoires. The vaccine consisted of monocyte-derived dendritic cells cultured about 7 days with IL-4 and GM-CSF, then pulsed overnight with autologous tumor lysate. The investigation overall reported the following: The response model built on TCR overlap across three groups was characterized as speculative, with prospective validation still needed. After dendritic cell vaccination, a higher estimated pretreatment TIL content predicted longer time to progression and overall survival. The cohort was small and heterogeneous, and full blood and tumor sets were available for few patients, with initial-recurrent tumor pairs available for even fewer patients. TCR clonality showed no direct relationship with survival, which suggests that a diverse polyclonal response may matter.

The germline V gene sets CDR1 to MNHEY and CDR2 to SVGAGI. The cysteine opens and the phenylalanine closes a CDR3 of 14 amino acids. Only CDR3 DNA remains: 42 bases, in frame from the first base. Trimming at the junction amounts to 6 bases on V and 7 bases on J, and the germline ends lie 16 bases apart. TCRB CDR3 regions were amplified from roughly 1.8 ug genomic DNA, or all available DNA if less, using the immunoSEQ assay. For multiplex PCR, 60 forward primers for TCR V beta segments and 13 reverse primers for J beta segments were used. To estimate reads per starting template, synthetic control templates were spiked into each sample at limiting dilution. Reads of 87 bp were generated by sequencing on the Illumina HiSeq System. Under the source paper's analysis protocol: PCR and sequencing errors were removed by merging closely related sequences with a nearest neighbor algorithm. TCR overlap was defined as the percentage of unique tumor TCR beta sequences that were also found in the peripheral blood of the same patient. The table was pulled from immuneACCESS by TCRdb, which kept in-frame rearrangements only. Such tables lose some clones; where checked, under half of the loss comes from unresolved V genes, and the rest has no known cause. V and J calls and clone size follow that table, whereas D and trimming were derived from the DNA. The sample table holds more than 55,000 clones, of which approximately 87% were seen once. Of the sample, approximately 9.6% falls within the top ten clones.

Worth noting for this clone: Its antigen target is currently unknown. It has no much larger one-base neighbor in the sample; base qualities were not kept.

In light of the paper, this sample's time point label describes: after dendritic cell vaccination, including at tumor progression/relapse. Patients were selected on the basis of adequate residual fresh-frozen tumor tissue and more than two years of available survival data. Molecular status otherwise varied across the glioblastoma patients, but none of them carried an isocitrate dehydrogenase mutation. PBMC were collected before vaccination, two weeks after the third vaccination, and at tumor progression when it occurred. Genomic DNA was extracted with the Qiagen DNeasy Blood extraction Kit. The chain is assembled from TRBV6-5 and TRBJ1-5; a weak D assignment points to TRBD1 (5 bases agree). Here the sequenced sample was blood, taken after dendritic cell vaccination. The sequence was obtained from a human donor with glioblastoma. Read as DNA, the sequence is TGTGCCAGCAGCCCCGGGGGACTGGGGCAGCCCCAGCATTTT. It codes for CASSPGGLGQPQHF.